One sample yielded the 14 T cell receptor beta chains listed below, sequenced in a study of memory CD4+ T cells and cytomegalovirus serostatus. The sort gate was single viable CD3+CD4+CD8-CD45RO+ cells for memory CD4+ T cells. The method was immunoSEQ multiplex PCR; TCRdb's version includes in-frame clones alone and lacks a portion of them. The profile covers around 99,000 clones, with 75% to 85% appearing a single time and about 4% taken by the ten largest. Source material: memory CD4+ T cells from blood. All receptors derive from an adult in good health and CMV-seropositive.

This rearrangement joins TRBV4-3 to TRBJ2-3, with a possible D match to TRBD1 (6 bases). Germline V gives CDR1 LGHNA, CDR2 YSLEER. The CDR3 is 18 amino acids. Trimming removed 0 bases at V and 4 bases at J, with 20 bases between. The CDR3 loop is CASSQDAPTSGAADTQYF. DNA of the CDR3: TGCGCCAGCAGCCAAGACGCTCCAACCTCAGGGGCAGCAGATACGCAGTATTTT.

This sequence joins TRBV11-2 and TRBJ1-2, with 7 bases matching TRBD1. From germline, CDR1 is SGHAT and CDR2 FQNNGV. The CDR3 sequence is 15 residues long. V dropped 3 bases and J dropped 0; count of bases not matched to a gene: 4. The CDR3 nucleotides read TGTGCCAGCAGCTTGGGGACAGCGGCTAACTATGGCTACACCTTC. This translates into CASSLGTAANYGYTF.

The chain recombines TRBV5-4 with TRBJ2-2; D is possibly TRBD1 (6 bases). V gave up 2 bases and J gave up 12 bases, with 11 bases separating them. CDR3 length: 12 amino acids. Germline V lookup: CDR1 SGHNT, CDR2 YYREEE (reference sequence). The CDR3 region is CASSLDRQKLFF. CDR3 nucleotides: TGTGCCAGCAGCTTAGACAGGCAAAAGCTGTTTTTT.

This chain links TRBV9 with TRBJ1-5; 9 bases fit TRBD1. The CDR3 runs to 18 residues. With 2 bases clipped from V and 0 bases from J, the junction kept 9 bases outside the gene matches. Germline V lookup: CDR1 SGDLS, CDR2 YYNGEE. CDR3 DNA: TGTGCCAGCAGCGTGATGGACAGGGGAGGATATAGCAATCAGCCCCAGCATTTT. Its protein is CASSVMDRGGYSNQPQHF.

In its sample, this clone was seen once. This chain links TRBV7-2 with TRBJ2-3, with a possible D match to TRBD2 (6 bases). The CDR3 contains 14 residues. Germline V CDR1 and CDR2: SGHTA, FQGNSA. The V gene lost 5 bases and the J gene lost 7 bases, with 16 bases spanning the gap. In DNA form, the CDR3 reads TGTGCCAGCAGCCGATGGGGGGTGGAATATACGCAGTATTTT. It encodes CASSRWGVEYTQYF.

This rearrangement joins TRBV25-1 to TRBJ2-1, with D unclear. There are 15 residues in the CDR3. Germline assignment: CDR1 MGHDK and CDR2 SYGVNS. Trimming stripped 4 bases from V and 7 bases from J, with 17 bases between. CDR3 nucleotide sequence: TGTGCCAGCAGTGCCTCGGACGGGCGCCCGAATGAGCAGTTCTTC. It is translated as CASSASDGRPNEQFF.

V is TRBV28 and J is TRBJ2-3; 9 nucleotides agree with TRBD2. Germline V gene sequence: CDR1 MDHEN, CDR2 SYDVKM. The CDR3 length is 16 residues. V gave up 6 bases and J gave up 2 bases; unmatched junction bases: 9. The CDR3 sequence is CASSLAGVGFTDTQYF. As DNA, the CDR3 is TGTGCCAGCAGCTTAGCGGGAGTCGGTTTCACAGATACGCAGTATTTT.

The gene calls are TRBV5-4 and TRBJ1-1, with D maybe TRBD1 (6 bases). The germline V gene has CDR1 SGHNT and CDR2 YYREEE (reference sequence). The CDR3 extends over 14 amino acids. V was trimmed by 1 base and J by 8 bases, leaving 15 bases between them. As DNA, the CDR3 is TGTGCCAGCAGCTTGTCTGGGGGGCGTAAGGAAGCTTTCTTT. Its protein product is CASSLSGGRKEAFF.

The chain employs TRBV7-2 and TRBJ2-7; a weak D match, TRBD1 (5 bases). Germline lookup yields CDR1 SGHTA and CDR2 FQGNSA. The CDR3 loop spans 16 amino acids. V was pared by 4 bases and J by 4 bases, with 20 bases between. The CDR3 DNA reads TGTGCCAGCAGCTCCAACTCCCAGGGTCGTAGGTACGAGCAGTACTTC. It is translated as CASSSNSQGRRYEQYF.

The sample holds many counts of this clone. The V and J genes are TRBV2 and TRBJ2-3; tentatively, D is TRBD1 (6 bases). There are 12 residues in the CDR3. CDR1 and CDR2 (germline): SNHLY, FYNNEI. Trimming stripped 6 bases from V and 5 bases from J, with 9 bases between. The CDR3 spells CASRRGGDTQYF. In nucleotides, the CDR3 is TGTGCCAGCAGGCGAGGGGGAGATACGCAGTATTTT.

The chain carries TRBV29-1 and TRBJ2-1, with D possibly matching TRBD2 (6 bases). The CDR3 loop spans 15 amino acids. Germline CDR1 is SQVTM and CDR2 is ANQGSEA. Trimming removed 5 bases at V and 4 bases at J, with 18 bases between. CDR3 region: CSVSPAASAYNEQFF. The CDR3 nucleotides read TGCAGCGTTTCGCCCGCGGCTAGCGCGTACAATGAGCAGTTCTTC.

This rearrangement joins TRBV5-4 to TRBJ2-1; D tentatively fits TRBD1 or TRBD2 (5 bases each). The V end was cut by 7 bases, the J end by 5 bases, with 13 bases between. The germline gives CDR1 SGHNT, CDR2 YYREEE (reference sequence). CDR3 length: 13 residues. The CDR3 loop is CASGGRKNNEQFF. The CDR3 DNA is TGTGCCAGCGGGGGACGGAAAAACAATGAGCAGTTCTTC.

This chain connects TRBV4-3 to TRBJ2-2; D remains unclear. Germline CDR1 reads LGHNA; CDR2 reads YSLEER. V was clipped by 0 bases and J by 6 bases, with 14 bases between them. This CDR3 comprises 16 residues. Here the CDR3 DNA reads TGCGCCAGCAGCCAAGAGGCGACACGACCTTCCGGGGAGCTGTTTTTT. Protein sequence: CASSQEATRPSGELFF.

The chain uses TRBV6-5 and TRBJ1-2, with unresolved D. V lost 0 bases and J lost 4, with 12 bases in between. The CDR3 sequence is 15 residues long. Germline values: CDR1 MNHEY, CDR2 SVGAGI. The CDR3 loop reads CASSYSPLGGYGYTF. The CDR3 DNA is TGTGCCAGCAGTTACTCCCCCCTAGGAGGCTATGGCTACACCTTC.